Following are 15 T cell receptor beta chains from one sample sequenced in a study of neoadjuvant anti-PD-1 for oral cavity cancer. Clones were read by immunoSEQ multiplex PCR, and TCRdb kept only the in-frame ones, dropping some. The sample contains about 61,000 clones, approximately 79% of which appear only once. Sequencing used PBMCs, obtained before nivolumab (anti-PD-1) treatment. The source is a person aged 40 to 85 with oral cavity squamous cell carcinoma.

The rearrangement links TRBV10-2 to TRBJ2-4, with TRBD1 as a possible D gene (5 bases). The CDR3 has 16 residues. Germline lookup yields CDR1 WSHSY and CDR2 SAAADI. Trimming removed 2 bases from V and 0 bases from J, with 11 bases in between. The CDR3 here is CASSEGRTLAKNIQYF. For the CDR3, the DNA is TGCGCCAGCAGTGAGGGCAGGACACTAGCCAAAAACATTCAGTACTTC.

As to this clone: An end of the junction does not agree with germline; a read error may underlie this. The chain couples TRBV5-6 to TRBJ2-1; 8 positions match TRBD1. The CDR3 totals 17 residues. Germline V gives CDR1 SGHDT, CDR2 YYEEEE. CDR3 in amino acids: CASSLTDRGPSFNEQFF. The CDR3 region has the DNA TGTGCCAGCAGCTTGACTGACAGGGGTCCCTCCTTCAATGAGCAGTTCTTC.

The chain uses TRBV20-1 and TRBJ2-7; D possibly corresponds to TRBD1 (6 bases). This CDR3 has 11 residues. The V end was cut by 1 base, the J end by 12 bases, with 13 bases between. From germline, CDR1 is DFQATT and CDR2 SNEGSKA (reference sequence). CDR3 DNA sequence: TGCAGTGCTAGAGGCGGACAGACAGCGTACTTC. It encodes CSARGGQTAYF.

The chain is built from TRBV9 and TRBJ2-1; 10 bases align to TRBD2. The V and J ends lost 0 bases and 7 bases, in that order; junction bases with no gene match: 7. Looked up from germline, CDR1 is SGDLS and CDR2 is YYNGEE. The CDR3 contains 16 residues. CDR3 DNA: TGTGCCAGCAGCGTAGAATCTAGCGGGAGACGTAATGAGCAGTTCTTC. It codes for CASSVESSGRRNEQFF.

This clone was seen a few times. In nucleotides, the CDR3 is TGTGCCAGCAGCTCCGGTTGGAGCTCCTACGAGCAGTACTTC. It codes for CASSSGWSSYEQYF. V gene TRBV11-2 combines with J gene TRBJ2-7, with D unresolved. Trimming stripped 4 bases from V and 0 bases from J, with 10 bases between. Germline values: CDR1 SGHAT, CDR2 FQNNGV. CDR3 size: 14 residues.

V and J are TRBV7-9 and TRBJ2-4; 11 nucleotides match TRBD2. The ends lost 5 bases at V and 5 bases at J; junction bases unmatched: 14. Germline V gene data show CDR1 as SEHNR and CDR2 as FQNEAQ (reference sequence). CDR3 length: 18 residues. The CDR3 DNA is TGTGCCAGCAGCGCGACGGGTAGCGGGAGGGCCCGGGAAAACATTCAGTACTTC. Its translation: CASSATGSGRARENIQYF.

This sequence joins TRBV5-6 and TRBJ1-2, with 8 nucleotides matching TRBD1. CDR1 SGHDT and CDR2 YYEEEE come from the germline V gene. With V trimmed by 3 bases and J by 3 bases, 4 bases remained unmatched. The CDR3 loop spans 14 amino acids. As DNA, the CDR3 is TGTGCCAGCAGCTCCCGGACAGGGCACTATGGCTACACCTTC. The encoded protein is CASSSRTGHYGYTF.

CDR3 DNA: TGTGCCAGCAGCTTACAAGATAGCTCCAATGAGCAGTTCTTC. Translating gives CASSLQDSSNEQFF. The chain has TRBV11-3 and TRBJ2-1; no reliable D call. The V gene's germline CDR1 is SGHNT and CDR2 YENEEA. The CDR3 is made up of 14 amino acids. V lost 2 bases to trimming and J lost 6 bases, with 11 bases between them.

The genes are TRBV19 and TRBJ2-2; 10 positions match TRBD1. Germline loops: CDR1 LNHDA, CDR2 SQIVND (reference sequence). This CDR3 comprises 16 residues. The V segment lost 2 bases and the J segment 4 bases; nucleotides outside the gene matches: 4. In DNA, the CDR3 is TGTGCCAGTAGTATAAGGGACAGGGGTTTCACCGGGGAGCTGTTTTTT. This translates into CASSIRDRGFTGELFF.

The CDR3 loop reads CASSLVPGTSGRRETQYF. CDR3 sequence (DNA): TGTGCCAGCAGCTTAGTTCCCGGGACTAGCGGGAGGAGAGAGACCCAGTACTTC. The chain recombines TRBV11-2 with TRBJ2-5, with TRBD2 matching over 15 bases. Per germline, CDR1 SGHAT and CDR2 FQNNGV. V was clipped by 1 base and J by 4 bases; unmatched bases: 7. The CDR3 is 18 amino acids.

This chain connects TRBV5-4 to TRBJ2-7; D possibly uses TRBD1 or TRBD2 (5 bases each). CDR1 and CDR2 from the germline V gene are SGHNT and YYREEE (reference sequence). V was cut by 4 bases and J by 0 bases, with 14 bases left in between. CDR3 length: 15 amino acids. CDR3 loop: CASSRGPVSSYEQYF. The CDR3 nucleotides are TGTGCCAGCAGCCGGGGACCCGTCAGCTCCTACGAGCAGTACTTC.

The V gene is TRBV6-6, the J gene TRBJ2-3; the D is unclear. CDR3 length: 14 residues. CDR1 and CDR2 (germline): MNHNY, SVGAGI (reference sequence). The V end was cut by 5 bases, the J end by 1 base, with 10 bases between. This CDR3 is CASSPRGGTDTQYF. DNA of the CDR3: TGTGCCAGCAGTCCCCGTGGGGGCACAGATACGCAGTATTTT.

This sequence joins TRBV9 and TRBJ2-1, with D perhaps matching TRBD1 (7 bases). The germline V gene has CDR1 SGDLS and CDR2 YYNGEE. CDR3 length: 16 residues. V was cut by 3 bases and J by 0 bases, with 13 bases left in between. CDR3 amino acids: CASSGGTASSYNEQFF. Here the CDR3 DNA reads TGTGCCAGCAGCGGCGGGACAGCCAGCTCCTACAATGAGCAGTTCTTC.

The V and J genes are TRBV29-1 and TRBJ1-2; D remains unclear. The germline V gene has CDR1 SQVTM and CDR2 ANQGSEA. The CDR3 covers 14 residues. Deletions cut 4 bases from V and 6 bases from J, with 18 bases between. CDR3 loop: CSVGVVRRFDGYTF. CDR3 nucleotides: TGCAGCGTTGGGGTGGTCAGGCGATTCGATGGCTACACCTTC. Together with reference TRBV29-1 and TRBJ1-2, the CDR3 gives the full variable domain: SAVISQKPSRDICQRGTSLTIQCQVDSQVTMMFWYRQQPGQSLTLIATANQGSEATYESGFVIDKFPISRPNLTFSTLTVSNMSPEDSSIYLCSVGVVRRFDGYTFGSGTRLTVV.

This clone was seen once. The chain is built from TRBV21-1 and TRBJ2-1. TRBV21-1 corresponds to a pseudogene. The CDR3 extends over 17 amino acids. The DNA of the CDR3 is TGTGCCAGCAGCAAAGGGCCTGACAGGGAGGGGGACAATGAGCAGTTCTTC. It specifies CASSKGPDREGDNEQFF.